This is a list of T cell receptor beta chains from one sample in a study of technical replicates of blood from a handful of donors. Produced via immunoSEQ multiplex PCR; TCRdb's table is partial and in-frame only. This sample has 85,000 to 100,000 clones, with around 96% found just once. The sequencing input was T cells isolated from PBMCs. These receptors all stem from a human donor in good health. Each CDR3 is given with its conserved first and last residue. D genes are given only for firm matches. The listing skips clone size in some rows; elsewhere it reads once, few, many or a size class.

v_gene: TRBV19
d_gene: -
j_gene: TRBJ1-5
abundance: -
CDR3nt: TGTGCCAGTACCGACAGCTTCAGCCTGAATCAGCCCCAGCATTTT
CDR3aa: CASTDSFSLNQPQHF

v_gene: TRBV27
d_gene: -
j_gene: TRBJ2-1
abundance: -
CDR3nt: TGTGCCAGCAATCTCAACAGGGTCTCCTACAATGAGCAGTTCTTC
CDR3aa: CASNLNRVSYNEQFF

v_gene: TRBV5-1
d_gene: TRBD1
j_gene: TRBJ1-3
abundance: -
CDR3nt: TGCGCCAGCAGCTCGGCGACAGGGCAAGACTCTGGAAACACCATATATTTT
CDR3aa: CASSSATGQDSGNTIYF

v_gene: TRBV27
d_gene: TRBD2
j_gene: TRBJ2-1
abundance: -
CDR3nt: TGTGCCAGCAGTAACGTCTTAGCGGGGGCTTACAATGAGCAGTTCTTC
CDR3aa: CASSNVLAGAYNEQFF

v_gene: TRBV4-2
d_gene: -
j_gene: TRBJ2-7
abundance: -
CDR3nt: TGTGCCAGCAGCCAAGTTACCCCTAGCACGTCCTACGAGCAGTACTTC
CDR3aa: CASSQVTPSTSYEQYF

v_gene: TRBV4-1
d_gene: -
j_gene: TRBJ1-2
abundance: -
CDR3nt: TGCGCCAGCAGCCAAGTCGGGGTTATCAATGGCTACACCTTC
CDR3aa: CASSQVGVINGYTF

v_gene: TRBV2
d_gene: -
j_gene: TRBJ2-5
abundance: once
CDR3nt: TGTGCCATCTCCCCTGGGGCGCAAGAGACCCAGTACTTC
CDR3aa: CAISPGAQETQYF

v_gene: TRBV12-5
d_gene: TRBD2
j_gene: TRBJ2-1
abundance: -
CDR3nt: TGTGCTAGTGCCTTGGAGCGGGGTGGGTGGGATGAGCAGTTCTTC
CDR3aa: CASALERGGWDEQFF

v_gene: TRBV2
d_gene: -
j_gene: TRBJ2-7
abundance: -
CDR3nt: TGTGCCAGCATCCGGGGGTCGCGCGAGTACGAGCAGTACTTC
CDR3aa: CASIRGSREYEQYF

v_gene: TRBV28
d_gene: TRBD1
j_gene: TRBJ2-6
abundance: -
CDR3nt: TGTGCCAGCAGGGACAGGGCGTACTCTGGGGCCAACGTCCTGACTTTC
CDR3aa: CASRDRAYSGANVLTF

v_gene: TRBV28
d_gene: -
j_gene: TRBJ1-1
abundance: -
CDR3nt: TGTGCCAGCACCAAGGGAGCGACCACTGAAGCTTTCTTT
CDR3aa: CASTKGATTEAFF

v_gene: TRBV4-1
d_gene: -
j_gene: TRBJ2-7
abundance: -
CDR3nt: TGCGCCAGCAGCTACGGAGGGAAGAGGTTTTCCGAGCAGTACTTC
CDR3aa: CASSYGGKRFSEQYF

v_gene: TRBV25-1
d_gene: -
j_gene: TRBJ2-1
abundance: -
CDR3nt: TGTGCCAGCAGTGAATTGGGGGCCGGGACCCCAAACAATGAGCAGTTCTTC
CDR3aa: CASSELGAGTPNNEQFF